The 13 T cell receptor beta chains below were found in one sample sequenced in a study of cytomegalovirus exposure and HLA in healthy donors. PCR amplification relied on 60 Vbeta primers (plus 13 Jbeta primers). Here immunoSEQ multiplex PCR was the method, and the copy in TCRdb shows in-frame clones only, minus some. The sample includes around 210,000 clones. Sample: PBMCs. All receptors derive from a woman aged 25-40 years in good health and CMV-seropositive.

About this clone: The sample has other DNA sequences that encode this CDR3 too. The gene calls are TRBV7-9 and TRBJ2-1; 8 bases fit TRBD1. Per germline, CDR1 SEHNR and CDR2 FQNEAQ (reference sequence). Trimming at V came to 4 bases and at J to 4 bases, leaving 3 bases not matched to a gene. The CDR3 loop spans 14 amino acids. CDR3 bases: TGTGCCAGCAGCTCCGGGACAGGATACAATGAGCAGTTCTTC. Translating it yields CASSSGTGYNEQFF.

The rearrangement links TRBV30 to TRBJ2-7, with D possibly TRBD2 on 6 matching bases. The germline gives CDR1 GTSNPN, CDR2 SVGIG (reference sequence). Trimming removed 0 bases from V and 4 bases from J, with 10 bases in between. The CDR3 is made up of 13 amino acids. CDR3 region: CAWSVAEGYEQYF. Written as DNA, the CDR3 is TGTGCCTGGAGTGTAGCGGAGGGGTACGAGCAGTACTTC. Using reference TRBV30 and TRBJ2-7 for the parts outside the CDR3, the full variable domain is SQTIHQWPATLVQPVGSPLSLECTVEGTSNPNLYWYRQAAGRGLQLLFYSVGIGQISSEVPQNLSASRPQDRQFILSSKKLLLSDSGFYLCAWSVAEGYEQYFGPGTRLTVT.

V and J are TRBV11-3 and TRBJ1-3; D possibly corresponds to TRBD1 (5 bases). The length of the CDR3 is 15 residues. V dropped 2 bases and J dropped 1 base, with 9 bases sitting between them. Germline V CDR1 and CDR2: SGHNT, YENEEA. The CDR3 loop reads CASSLSAGSGNTIYF. For the CDR3, the DNA is TGTGCCAGCAGCTTATCGGCAGGGTCTGGAAACACCATATATTTT.

This rearrangement joins TRBV5-6 to TRBJ2-7; D remains ambiguous. Germline lookup yields CDR1 SGHDT and CDR2 YYEEEE. Between the trimmed V and J ends, which lost 4 bases and 5 bases, there was a span of 7 bases. CDR3 length: 11 amino acids. The CDR3 protein is CASSRVNEQYF. The CDR3 DNA is TGTGCCAGCAGCCGGGTCAACGAGCAGTACTTC.

With regard to this clone: The sample contains more than one DNA sequence encoding this CDR3. CDR3 sequence reads: CAWSTQGSTEAFF. The DNA of the CDR3 is TGTGCCTGGAGTACTCAGGGGTCCACTGAAGCTTTCTTT. V gene TRBV30 combines with J gene TRBJ1-1; the D gene is possibly TRBD1 (6 bases). Trimming took 2 bases from V and 4 from J, leaving 11 bases between them. Per germline, CDR1 GTSNPN and CDR2 SVGIG (reference sequence). The CDR3 extends over 13 amino acids. Combining the CDR3 with reference TRBV30 and TRBJ1-1 gives the whole variable domain SQTIHQWPATLVQPVGSPLSLECTVEGTSNPNLYWYRQAAGRGLQLLFYSVGIGQISSEVPQNLSASRPQDRQFILSSKKLLLSDSGFYLCAWSTQGSTEAFFGQGTRLTVV.

This chain joins TRBV9 and TRBJ1-2, with 9 bases matching TRBD1. CDR3 length: 14 residues. Germline V gene lookup returns CDR1 SGDLS and CDR2 YYNGEE. The junction had 8 bases not matched to a gene; V was cut back by 4 bases and J by 7 bases. The CDR3 sequence is CASSTRTGGLGYTF. The CDR3 nucleotides are TGTGCCAGCAGCACGCGAACAGGGGGCCTTGGCTACACCTTC.

CDR3 DNA sequence: TGTGCCAGCAGCTCACAGGGGAACACTGAAGCTTTCTTT. This translates into CASSSQGNTEAFF. This chain connects TRBV7-9 to TRBJ1-1; perhaps TRBD1 as D (6 bases). The V end was cut by 4 bases, the J end by 1 base, with 7 bases between. CDR1 is SEHNR and CDR2 is FQNEAQ in the germline V gene (reference sequence). The length of the CDR3 is 13 residues.

The CDR3 DNA is TGTGCCAGTAGTTTTGGGCTCCTGGCGAACACTGAAGCTTTCTTT. It encodes CASSFGLLANTEAFF. The chain couples TRBV19 to TRBJ1-1, with D uncertain. The CDR3 has 15 amino acids. V lost 5 bases and J 1 base, leaving 14 bases between the germline ends. Germline V CDR1 and CDR2: LNHDA, SQIVND (reference sequence). Supplemented by reference TRBV19 and TRBJ1-1, the full variable domain reads DGGITQSPKYLFRKEGQNVTLSCEQNLNHDAMYWYRQDPGQGLRLIYYSQIVNDFQKGDIAEGYSVSREKKESFPLTVTSAQKNPTAFYLCASSFGLLANTEAFFGQGTRLTVV.

V usage is TRBV27 and J usage is TRBJ1-5, with a possible D match to TRBD1 (6 bases). This CDR3 has 16 residues. Per the germline V gene, CDR1 is MNHEY and CDR2 is SMNVEV (reference sequence). V lost 1 base and J lost 6, with 16 bases in between. In nucleotides, the CDR3 is TGTGCCAGCAGTTTATACGGCAGGGGAGAAGGTCAGCCCCAGCATTTT. Its translation is CASSLYGRGEGQPQHF.

This rearrangement joins TRBV25-1 to TRBJ2-3, with 10 bases identical to TRBD2. J gave up 4 bases and V 0 bases, and 10 bases lay outside the gene matches. The CDR3 loop spans 18 amino acids. CDR1 and CDR2 from the germline V gene are MGHDK and SYGVNS. CDR3 nucleotides: TGTGCCAGCAGTGAATATGGGGCTAGCGGGAGTGAGTCAGATACGCAGTATTTT. It translates to CASSEYGASGSESDTQYF.

The chain has TRBV29-1 and TRBJ2-5; D may be TRBD1 (6 bases). The germline V gene has CDR1 SQVTM and CDR2 ANQGSEA. CDR3 length: 12 amino acids. Trimming removed 4 bases from V and 3 bases from J, with 9 bases in between. The CDR3 DNA is TGCAGCGTTGTACCAGGGGAAGAGACCCAGTACTTC. This gives the protein CSVVPGEETQYF.

The chain employs TRBV29-1 and TRBJ2-2; 8 bases align to TRBD1. The CDR3 length is 15 residues. V shed 3 bases, J shed 2 bases, and the junction held 5 bases outside the gene matches. Germline V gene lookup returns CDR1 SQVTM and CDR2 ANQGSEA. The CDR3 nucleotides are TGCAGCGTTGACGCCGGGACAGGCAACACCGGGGAGCTGTTTTTT. Amino acid sequence: CSVDAGTGNTGELFF.

This chain links TRBV27 with TRBJ2-5, with no clear D. Germline loops: CDR1 MNHEY, CDR2 SMNVEV (reference sequence). The CDR3 length is 13 residues. Trimming stripped 6 bases from V and 0 bases from J, with 8 bases between. In DNA, the CDR3 is TGTGCCAGCAGCCCAGGAAACCAAGAGACCCAGTACTTC. Residues: CASSPGNQETQYF.